The sample holds one count of the clone carrying this T cell receptor beta chain. The antigen is not known. These data come from a study of OX40 agonist ivuxolimab in advanced cancers. The wider study: Cancers in dose escalation were hepatocellular, melanoma, renal cell and head and neck. Those enrolled were about 80% male, with a mean age of approximately 60 years and ages from 23 to 79. Study-wide results and limits: Normalized T-cell clonal expansion was also low in some nonresponders. Researchers report that CD8+ T cells had, on average, more expanded clones than CD4+.

V lost 7 bases, J lost 6 bases, and 13 bases lay in between. CDR3 length equals 13 residues. Per germline, CDR1 MDHEN and CDR2 SYDVKM. The table came from immunoSEQ multiplex PCR; TCRdb's copy has only in-frame clones and leaves some out. This table holds approximately 58,000 clones, roughly 88% found once. The sequencing here drew on CD4+ or CD8+ T cells sorted from blood, taken in a trial of the OX40 agonist ivuxolimab. This clonotype was obtained from an adult with an advanced solid tumor such as melanoma, head and neck, liver or kidney cancer. This rearrangement joins TRBV28 to TRBJ1-5, with a possible D match to TRBD1 (6 bases). The CDR3 sequence: CASISPGVQPQHF. DNA for the CDR3: TGTGCCAGCATCTCCCCAGGGGTTCAGCCCCAGCATTTT. Supplemented by reference TRBV28 and TRBJ1-5, the full variable domain reads DVKVTQSSRYLVKRTGEKVFLECVQDMDHENMFWYRQDPGLGLRLIYFSYDVKMKEKGDIPEGYSVSREKKERFSLILESASTNQTSMYLCASISPGVQPQHFGDGTRLSIL.